This T cell receptor (beta chain) was obtained from a study of blood T cell repertoires in COVID-19. Across the study: Acute-phase and convalescent COVID-19 samples originated in the United States, Italy and Spain. From T cells, B-cell-depleted T cells, or PBMCs came the material, which was cDNA or gDNA.

Original methodology: Reference gene primers were amplified, and this amplification served to estimate nucleated cell counts. Clones were sequenced by immunoSEQ multiplex PCR, and TCRdb holds only the in-frame ones, with some missing. The DNA was the basis for D and trimming; V, J and clone size are from that table. This sample carries approximately 410,000 clones, roughly 90% of them seen once, and the ten largest clones take roughly 1.4%. The source of this sequence is a woman aged 30 to 39 with active or convalescent COVID-19. The specimen sequenced was peripheral blood.

The CDR3 nucleotides read TGTGCCAGTAGTTTATGGCTTAATCAGCCCCAGCATTTT. Translation: CASSLWLNQPQHF. The chain carries TRBV19 and TRBJ1-5; D remains ambiguous. Trimming pared 5 bases from V and 4 bases from J, leaving 9 bases between. The germline gives CDR1 LNHDA, CDR2 SQIVND (reference sequence). The CDR3 has 13 amino acids.